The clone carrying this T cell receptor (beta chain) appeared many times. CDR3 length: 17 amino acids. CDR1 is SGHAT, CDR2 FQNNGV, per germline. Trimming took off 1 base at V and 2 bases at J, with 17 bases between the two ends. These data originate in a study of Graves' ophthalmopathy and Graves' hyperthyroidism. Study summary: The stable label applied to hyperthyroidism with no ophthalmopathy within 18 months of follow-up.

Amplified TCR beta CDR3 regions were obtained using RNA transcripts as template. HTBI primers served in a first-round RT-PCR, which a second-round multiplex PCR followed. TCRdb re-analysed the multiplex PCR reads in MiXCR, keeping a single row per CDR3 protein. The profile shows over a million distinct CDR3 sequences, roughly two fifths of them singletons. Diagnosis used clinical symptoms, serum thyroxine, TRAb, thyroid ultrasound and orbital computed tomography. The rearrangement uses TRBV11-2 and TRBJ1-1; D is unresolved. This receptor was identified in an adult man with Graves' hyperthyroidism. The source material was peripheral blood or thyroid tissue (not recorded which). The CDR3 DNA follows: TGTGCCAGCAGCTTAGGGGTGACATTTTCGAGCAACACTGAAGCTTTCTTT. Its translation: CASSLGVTFSSNTEAFF.